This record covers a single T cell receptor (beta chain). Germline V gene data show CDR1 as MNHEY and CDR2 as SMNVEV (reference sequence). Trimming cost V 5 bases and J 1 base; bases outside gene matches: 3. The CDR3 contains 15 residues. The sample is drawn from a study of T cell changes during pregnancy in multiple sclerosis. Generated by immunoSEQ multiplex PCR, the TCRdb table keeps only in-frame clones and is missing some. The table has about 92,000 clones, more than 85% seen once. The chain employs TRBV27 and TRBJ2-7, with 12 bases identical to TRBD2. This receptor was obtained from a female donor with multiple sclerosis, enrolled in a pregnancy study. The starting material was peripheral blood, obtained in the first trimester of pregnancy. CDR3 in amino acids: CASSPTSGRSYEQYF. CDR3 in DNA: TGTGCCAGCAGTCCTACTAGCGGGAGGTCCTACGAGCAGTACTTC.